What follows are 23 T cell receptor beta chains derived from one specimen sequenced in a study. A single record per CDR3 protein comes from TCRdb applying MiXCR to the RT-PCR reads. Among 650,000 to 800,000 distinct CDR3 sequences, 14% were seen once, and the ten largest hold 3.6%. Input material: memory CD4+ T cells from blood. All receptors come from a female donor in good health, serving as a healthy control.

V gene TRBV11-1 combines with J gene TRBJ2-7; D remains unclear. Per the germline V gene, CDR1 is SGHAT and CDR2 is FQDESV (reference sequence). Between the trimmed V and J ends, which lost 3 bases and 5 bases, there was a span of 14 bases. The CDR3 is made up of 14 amino acids. CDR3 coding DNA: TGTGCCAGCAGCTTTGACGGCCTCCAGGACGAGCAGTACTTC. The encoded protein is CASSFDGLQDEQYF.

This chain uses TRBV9 with TRBJ2-1, with 7 bases matching TRBD2. V shed 4 bases, J shed 8 bases, and the junction held 9 bases outside the gene matches. The CDR3 is made up of 14 amino acids. Germline assignment: CDR1 SGDLS and CDR2 YYNGEE. CDR3 sequence: CASSPRGGRDEQFF. CDR3 sequence (DNA): TGTGCCAGCAGCCCCCGAGGCGGGAGAGATGAGCAGTTCTTC. The variable domain in full, completed from reference TRBV9 and TRBJ2-1, reads DSGVTQTPKHLITATGQRVTLRCSPRSGDLSVYWYQQSLDQGLQFLIQYYNGEERAKGNILERFSAQQFPDLHSELNLSSLELGDSALYFCASSPRGGRDEQFFGPGTRLTVL.

This chain joins TRBV15 and TRBJ1-5; 8 bases align to TRBD1. V gave up 1 base and J gave up 6 bases; unmatched junction bases: 5. The CDR3 is 15 residues long. Looked up from germline, CDR1 is LNHNV and CDR2 is YYDKDF (reference sequence). CDR3: CATSRGQGYVQPQHF. The CDR3 nucleotides read TGTGCCACCAGCAGAGGACAGGGGTATGTTCAGCCCCAGCATTTT.

Notes on this clonotype: One junction end disagrees with the germline gene, perhaps due to a read error. The J gene is TRBJ2-7, the V gene TRBV27, with 7 bases lining up with TRBD2. CDR1 is MNHEY, CDR2 SMNVEV, per germline (reference sequence). This CDR3 is built from 16 residues. CDR3 in amino acids: CASSDLRGLVAYKQYF. The CDR3 DNA sequence: TGTGCCAGCAGTGACCTCCGAGGACTAGTAGCCTACAAGCAGTACTTC.

This clonotype was detected a few times. V gene TRBV20-1 combines with J gene TRBJ1-1; no definite D call. Germline lookup yields CDR1 DFQATT and CDR2 SNEGSKA (reference sequence). This CDR3 spans 12 amino acids. The ends were cut back, 0 bases at V and 7 bases at J, with 9 bases in the middle. The CDR3 reads CSARDGGREAFF. The CDR3 region has the DNA TGCAGTGCTAGAGACGGTGGGCGTGAAGCTTTCTTT.

The V call is TRBV5-1, the J call TRBJ2-3; D not certain. Trimming removed 3 bases from V and 5 bases from J, with 13 bases in between. In germline, CDR1 is SGHRS, CDR2 YFSETQ. The CDR3 is 14 amino acids. This CDR3 is CASSSTRPQDTQYF. Written as DNA, the CDR3 is TGCGCCAGCAGCTCTACCCGACCACAAGATACGCAGTATTTT. Using reference TRBV5-1 and TRBJ2-3 for the parts outside the CDR3, the full variable domain is KAGVTQTPRYLIKTRGQQVTLSCSPISGHRSVSWYQQTPGQGLQFLFEYFSETQRNKGNFPGRFSGRQFSNSRSEMNVSTLELGDSALYLCASSSTRPQDTQYFGPGTRLTVL.

This clonotype was detected a few times. The chain carries TRBV15 and TRBJ1-1; no firm D call. There are 15 residues in the CDR3. CDR1 and CDR2 (germline): LNHNV, YYDKDF (reference sequence). V was pared by 5 bases and J by 5 bases, with 18 bases between. Here the CDR3 reads CATSEFGMGWTEAFF. DNA for the CDR3: TGTGCCACCAGCGAATTCGGGATGGGTTGGACTGAAGCTTTCTTT.

There are many counts of this clonotype. The DNA for the CDR3 is TGTGCCACCAGCCCCTGGGGGCGGTCCTACGAGCAGTACTTC. Amino acid sequence: CATSPWGRSYEQYF. The chain carries TRBV15 and TRBJ2-7, with D perhaps TRBD1 (6 bases). V dropped 5 bases and J dropped 1 base, with 12 bases sitting between them. The CDR3 runs 14 residues. CDR1 and CDR2 from the germline V gene are LNHNV and YYDKDF (reference sequence).

This clonotype came up many times. V is TRBV7-6 and J is TRBJ1-6; a possible D gene is TRBD1 (6 bases). The CDR3 runs 16 residues. V lost 0 bases, J lost 6 bases, and 12 bases lay in between. Germline assignment: CDR1 SGHVS and CDR2 FNYEAQ. The CDR3 region is CASSLAADSINSPLHF. In DNA, the CDR3 is TGTGCCAGCAGCTTAGCGGCGGACAGTATTAATTCACCCCTCCACTTT.

This clonotype was detected many times. The V call is TRBV12-3 or TRBV12-4, the J call TRBJ1-6; D remains unclear. This CDR3 is built from 14 residues. V lost 6 bases to trimming and J lost 6 bases, with 12 bases between them. In nucleotides, the CDR3 is TGTGCCAGCAGCTCCCGATATTCTAATTCACCCCTCCACTTT. Translated: CASSSRYSNSPLHF.

This rearrangement joins TRBV20-1 to TRBJ2-1; TRBD1 or TRBD2 may be the D gene (6 bases each). This CDR3 comprises 16 residues. CDR1 DFQATT and CDR2 SNEGSKA come from the germline V gene (reference sequence). The V end was cut by 1 base, the J end by 0 bases, with 13 bases between. The CDR3 nucleotides read TGCAGTGCTAGAGGACAGGCCGGGGGCTCCTACAATGAGCAGTTCTTC. Translated, it gives CSARGQAGGSYNEQFF.

This clonotype was found many times. V is TRBV9 and J is TRBJ2-5; perhaps TRBD2 as D (6 bases). The CDR3 contains 15 residues. V was cut by 0 bases and J by 5 bases, with 14 bases left in between. The germline CDR1 and CDR2 sequences are SGDLS and YYNGEE. In nucleotides, the CDR3 is TGTGCCAGCAGCGTAGTTGGCGGGAACATGGAGACCCAGTACTTC. This gives the protein CASSVVGGNMETQYF.

This clonotype was recorded many times. The chain joins TRBV6-5 to TRBJ2-7; D is perhaps TRBD1 (6 bases). The V gene lost 6 bases and the J gene lost 4 bases, with 13 bases spanning the gap. Germline-derived CDR1 and CDR2 are MNHEY and SVGAGI. The CDR3 length is 13 residues. The CDR3 region is CASSNRAAYEQYF. Here the CDR3 DNA reads TGTGCCAGCAGCAACAGGGCAGCTTACGAGCAGTACTTC.

The table lists this clonotype with a few counts. The chain combines TRBV11-2 with TRBJ1-1, with D possibly matching TRBD1 (6 bases). Germline lookup yields CDR1 SGHAT and CDR2 FQNNGV. The CDR3 is 13 residues long. Deletions cut 5 bases from V and 7 bases from J, with 14 bases between. The CDR3 region has the DNA TGTGCCAGCAGCCCCCGACAGGAAGGTGAAGCTTTCTTT. Translation: CASSPRQEGEAFF.

The rearrangement uses TRBV27 and TRBJ2-7; D not certain. Germline lookup yields CDR1 MNHEY and CDR2 SMNVEV (reference sequence). The CDR3 loop spans 14 amino acids. V was trimmed by 4 bases and J by 3 bases, leaving 13 bases between them. The CDR3 sequence: CASSYKDGNYEQYF. As DNA, the CDR3 is TGTGCCAGCAGTTACAAGGACGGAAACTACGAGCAGTACTTC.

This chain uses TRBV10-3 with TRBJ1-4, with 8 bases that match TRBD1. V shed 2 bases, J shed 5 bases, and the junction held 4 bases outside the gene matches. CDR3 length: 15 amino acids. CDR1 ENHRY and CDR2 SYGVKD come from the germline V gene. CDR3 amino acids: CAISEGQGLNEKLFF. The CDR3 DNA reads TGTGCCATCAGTGAGGGACAGGGTTTAAATGAAAAACTGTTTTTT.

As regards this clonotype: This may come from a read error, since a much larger clone is one base off. V is TRBV4-3 and J is TRBJ1-6; no definite D call. V lost 3 bases and J 8 bases, leaving 17 bases between the germline ends. This CDR3 comprises 16 residues. Germline-derived CDR1 and CDR2 are LGHNA and YSLEER. The CDR3 sequence: CASSQRPRASDSPLHF. The CDR3 DNA reads as TGCGCCAGCAGCCAGAGACCCCGCGCCTCCGATTCACCCCTCCACTTT.

There are many counts of this clonotype. This chain links TRBV6-2 or TRBV6-3 with TRBJ2-3, with 12 bases identical to TRBD2. The length of the CDR3 is 15 residues. Germline loops: CDR1 MNHEY, CDR2 SVGEGT. V lost 7 bases to trimming and J lost 5 bases; unmatched junction nucleotides: 7. The CDR3 DNA sequence: TGTGCCAGCACCTCCCGACTAGCGGGAGTAGATACGCAGTATTTT. It yields the protein CASTSRLAGVDTQYF.

This clonotype showed up many times. CDR3 sequence reads: CASSLGPGQPQHF. Written as DNA, the CDR3 is TGTGCCAGCAGTTTAGGGCCGGGACAGCCCCAGCATTTT. V and J are TRBV12-3 or TRBV12-4 and TRBJ1-5; D is uncertain. This CDR3 comprises 13 residues. V was trimmed by 1 base and J by 7 bases, leaving 8 bases between them.

The chain uses TRBV6-1 and TRBJ2-3; D is unclear. Per germline, CDR1 MNHNS and CDR2 SASEGT. Deletions cut 8 bases from V and 3 bases from J, with 12 bases between. The CDR3 is 13 residues long. The CDR3 is CASGKVFTDTQYF. The DNA of the CDR3 is TGTGCCAGCGGGAAGGTATTTACAGATACGCAGTATTTT.

In its sample, this clonotype was seen a few times. The chain joins TRBV20-1 to TRBJ2-7; possible D gene TRBD1, 5 bases. This CDR3 has 11 residues. The germline V gene has CDR1 DFQATT and CDR2 SNEGSKA (reference sequence). The CDR3 DNA follows: TGCAGCCTAGACAGTACCTACGAGCAGTACTTC. Its translation is CSLDSTYEQYF.

The sample holds a few counts of this clonotype. This chain uses TRBV5-1 with TRBJ2-1; no firm D call. This CDR3 spans 13 amino acids. The V gene lost 2 bases and the J gene lost 5 bases, with 8 bases spanning the gap. CDR1 and CDR2 from the germline V gene are SGHRS and YFSETQ. The CDR3 spells CASSFRQDNEQFF. The CDR3, as DNA: TGCGCCAGCAGCTTTAGGCAGGACAATGAGCAGTTCTTC.

In its sample, this clonotype was seen a few times. The chain employs TRBV5-1 and TRBJ2-7; 7 nucleotides align to TRBD1. This CDR3 comprises 16 residues. Germline CDR1 and CDR2: SGHRS and YFSETQ. Losses at the gene ends were 0 bases for V and 1 base for J; bases not matched to a gene: 7. Here the CDR3 DNA reads TGCGCCAGCAGCTTGGTGGGCCGGGACAGTTCCTACGAGCAGTACTTC. Residues: CASSLVGRDSSYEQYF.